This is a list of T cell receptor beta chains from one sample in a study of CD8 T cells in ankylosing spondylitis. Each CDR3 protein gets one entry after TCRdb re-called the 5' RACE reads with MiXCR. The sample lists 100,000 to 150,000 distinct CDR3 sequences; about a sixth were seen once. Input material: blood, either unsorted or a sorted T cell fraction (not recorded which). The receptors were sampled from a male donor with ankylosing spondylitis. Both conserved end residues are part of each CDR3. Fields, in order: clone size, J gene, D gene, V gene, CDR3 protein, CDR3 DNA. D genes are given only for firm matches. Size is stated for part of the rows, as once, few or many counts, or as a class when the clone is expanded.

clone size: .; J gene: TRBJ2-2; D gene: .; V gene: TRBV4-1; CDR3 protein: CASSQRTGNTGELFF; CDR3 DNA: TGCGCCAGCAGCCAAAGGACGGGGAACACCGGGGAGCTGTTTTTT
clone size: .; J gene: TRBJ1-4; D gene: .; V gene: TRBV4-1; CDR3 protein: CASSELGEKLFF; CDR3 DNA: TGCGCCAGCAGCGAACTGGGTGAAAAACTGTTTTTT
clone size: many; J gene: TRBJ1-5; D gene: .; V gene: TRBV12-3/TRBV12-4; CDR3 protein: CASSGDGRGQPQHF; CDR3 DNA: TGTGCCAGCAGTGGGGACGGGAGAGGTCAGCCCCAGCATTTT
clone size: .; J gene: TRBJ2-1; D gene: .; V gene: TRBV13; CDR3 protein: CASRGDFEQFF; CDR3 DNA: TGTGCCAGCAGAGGAGACTTTGAGCAGTTCTTC
clone size: few; J gene: TRBJ2-3; D gene: .; V gene: TRBV7-8; CDR3 protein: CASSLEGSSTDTQYF; CDR3 DNA: TGTGCCAGCAGCTTAGAAGGGTCTAGCACAGATACGCAGTATTTT
clone size: .; J gene: TRBJ2-6; D gene: .; V gene: TRBV9; CDR3 protein: CASSDGAGANVLTF; CDR3 DNA: TGTGCCAGCAGCGACGGAGCTGGGGCCAACGTCCTGACTTTC
clone size: many; J gene: TRBJ1-1; D gene: .; V gene: TRBV29-1; CDR3 protein: CSAYAVETEAFF; CDR3 DNA: TGCAGCGCCTACGCGGTGGAGACTGAAGCTTTCTTT
clone size: few; J gene: TRBJ1-2; D gene: .; V gene: TRBV9; CDR3 protein: CASSVLMAGNYGYTF; CDR3 DNA: TGTGCCAGCAGCGTTTTGATGGCAGGGAACTATGGCTACACCTTC
clone size: many; J gene: TRBJ2-7; D gene: .; V gene: TRBV28; CDR3 protein: CASSQTPSSYEQYF; CDR3 DNA: TGTGCCAGCAGTCAGACACCGAGCTCCTACGAGCAGTACTTC
clone size: .; J gene: TRBJ2-7; D gene: TRBD2; V gene: TRBV2; CDR3 protein: CASSDDKGLAVSYEQYF; CDR3 DNA: TGTGCCAGCAGTGATGATAAGGGACTAGCGGTCTCCTACGAGCAGTACTTC
clone size: few; J gene: TRBJ2-5; D gene: .; V gene: TRBV27; CDR3 protein: CASSFFGGETQYF; CDR3 DNA: TGTGCCAGCAGTTTCTTTGGGGGGGAGACCCAGTACTTC
clone size: .; J gene: TRBJ2-3; D gene: .; V gene: TRBV6-5; CDR3 protein: CASSYSTSSYGITDTQYF; CDR3 DNA: TGTGCCAGCAGTTACTCCACATCCTCCTATGGAATCACAGATACGCAGTATTTT
clone size: .; J gene: TRBJ2-7; D gene: TRBD2; V gene: TRBV6-5; CDR3 protein: CASSSAGGYEQYF; CDR3 DNA: TGTGCCAGCAGTTCAGCGGGAGGGTACGAGCAGTACTTC
clone size: .; J gene: TRBJ2-7; D gene: TRBD2; V gene: TRBV4-1; CDR3 protein: CASSQELAAYEQYF; CDR3 DNA: TGCGCCAGCAGCCAAGAACTAGCGGCCTACGAGCAGTACTTC
clone size: .; J gene: TRBJ1-6; D gene: .; V gene: TRBV7-8; CDR3 protein: CASSLSDPYNSPLHF; CDR3 DNA: TGTGCCAGCAGCTTATCAGATCCATATAATTCACCCCTCCACTTT
clone size: many; J gene: TRBJ2-7; D gene: .; V gene: TRBV2; CDR3 protein: CASSESNTYEQYF; CDR3 DNA: TGTGCCAGCAGTGAGTCAAATACCTACGAGCAGTACTTC
clone size: few; J gene: TRBJ1-4; D gene: .; V gene: TRBV12-3/TRBV12-4; CDR3 protein: CASSLGGLEKLFF; CDR3 DNA: TGTGCCAGCAGTTTAGGGGGGCTTGAAAAACTGTTTTTT
clone size: .; J gene: TRBJ2-1; D gene: .; V gene: TRBV7-3; CDR3 protein: CASSLSVDGAYNEQFF; CDR3 DNA: TGTGCCAGCAGCTTAAGCGTAGACGGGGCCTACAATGAGCAGTTCTTC
clone size: few; J gene: TRBJ1-2; D gene: TRBD1; V gene: TRBV29-1; CDR3 protein: CSVDPGTGGRYGYTF; CDR3 DNA: TGCAGCGTTGATCCCGGGACAGGGGGCCGCTATGGCTACACCTTC
clone size: .; J gene: TRBJ2-7; D gene: .; V gene: TRBV7-9; CDR3 protein: CASSPSLNGLTYEQYF; CDR3 DNA: TGTGCCAGCAGTCCGAGCTTGAACGGTCTCACCTACGAGCAGTACTTC
clone size: few; J gene: TRBJ2-1; D gene: .; V gene: TRBV4-1; CDR3 protein: CASSPRVSSYNEQFF; CDR3 DNA: TGCGCCAGCAGCCCCCGGGTTTCTAGCTACAATGAGCAGTTCTTC
clone size: .; J gene: TRBJ2-7; D gene: TRBD1; V gene: TRBV28; CDR3 protein: CASSSLDRVGSYEQYF; CDR3 DNA: TGTGCCAGCAGTTCCTTAGACAGGGTGGGATCCTACGAGCAGTACTTC
clone size: few; J gene: TRBJ2-1; D gene: .; V gene: TRBV20-1; CDR3 protein: CSARDVGESSYNEQFF; CDR3 DNA: TGCAGTGCTAGAGATGTGGGGGAGAGCTCCTACAATGAGCAGTTCTTC
clone size: .; J gene: TRBJ2-3; D gene: TRBD2; V gene: TRBV20-1; CDR3 protein: CCASRLAGGTITDTQYF; CDR3 DNA: TGCTGTGCTAGTAGACTAGCGGGAGGAACCATCACAGATACGCAGTATTTT
clone size: few; J gene: TRBJ1-1; D gene: .; V gene: TRBV4-1; CDR3 protein: CASSRTTGSTEAFF; CDR3 DNA: TGCGCCAGCAGCCGGACAACAGGGAGCACTGAAGCTTTCTTT
clone size: few; J gene: TRBJ2-3; D gene: .; V gene: TRBV7-8; CDR3 protein: CASSSSGLGGTTDTQYF; CDR3 DNA: TGTGCCAGCAGTTCAAGCGGCCTTGGGGGGACCACAGATACGCAGTATTTT
clone size: .; J gene: TRBJ2-2; D gene: .; V gene: TRBV9; CDR3 protein: CASSPIMRGPTGELFF; CDR3 DNA: TGTGCCAGCAGCCCTATCATGAGGGGTCCAACCGGGGAGCTGTTTTTT